The 31 T cell receptor beta chains below come from one sample, sequenced in a study of T-cell memory formation after mild COVID-19. TCRdb reprocessed the 5' RACE reads via MiXCR and lists one record per CDR3 protein. The table lists roughly 150,000 distinct CDR3 sequences, 10% to 15% of them singletons, with 2.5% to 3.5% in the top ten. The sample consisted of PBMCs or a T cell subset sorted from them (not recorded which). The receptors were sampled from a man aged 18 to 29 who had mild COVID-19 (a few samples of this study predate the infection). Cell type and time point are not known.

In this sample, this clonotype turned up a few times. The chain carries TRBV18 and TRBJ1-1; 8 bases align to TRBD1. V lost 7 bases, J lost 4 bases, and 5 bases stayed unmatched. Germline CDR1 reads KGHSH; CDR2 reads LQKENI. The CDR3 spans 13 residues. This CDR3 reads CASFGQGGTEAFF. DNA of the CDR3: TGTGCCAGCTTTGGACAGGGAGGCACTGAAGCTTTCTTT.

The table lists this clonotype with a count of one. V usage is TRBV24-1 and J usage is TRBJ2-1, with 7 bases that match TRBD2. Per germline, CDR1 KGHDR and CDR2 SFDVKD. V shed 3 bases and J 0 bases; nucleotides not matched to a gene: 4. This CDR3 has 16 amino acids. For the CDR3, the DNA is TGTGCCACCAGTGATAGGCGGGGGAGCTCCTACAATGAGCAGTTCTTC. The encoded protein is CATSDRRGSSYNEQFF.

This clonotype occurred a few times. The gene calls are TRBV29-1 and TRBJ2-3, with 9 positions matching TRBD1. Germline loops: CDR1 SQVTM, CDR2 ANQGSEA. J gave up 5 bases and V 2 bases, and 5 bases lay outside the gene matches. The CDR3 has 14 amino acids. The CDR3 coding sequence is TGCAGCGTTGAAACAGGGGGCATCCAAGATACGCAGTATTTT. Translation gives CSVETGGIQDTQYF.

This clonotype was counted many times. The chain joins TRBV7-9 to TRBJ2-3; D might be TRBD1 (5 bases). This CDR3 is built from 14 residues. In germline, CDR1 is SEHNR, CDR2 FQNEAQ (reference sequence). Between the trimmed V and J ends, which lost 5 bases and 6 bases, there was a span of 15 bases. In nucleotides, the CDR3 is TGTGCCAGCAGCCCTTCGTTTGGGGCGGATACGCAGTATTTT. Translating gives CASSPSFGADTQYF.

This clonotype appeared a few times. The chain is built from TRBV4-3 and TRBJ2-3; D is perhaps TRBD1 (6 bases). Per the germline V gene, CDR1 is LGHNA and CDR2 is YSLEER. The CDR3 loop spans 17 amino acids. V lost 0 bases, J lost 2 bases, and 15 bases lay in between. Written as DNA, the CDR3 is TGCGCCAGCAGCCAAGATCCCACAGGGCCGGTCACAGATACGCAGTATTTT. Amino acid sequence: CASSQDPTGPVTDTQYF.

This clonotype appeared a few times. This sequence joins TRBV20-1 and TRBJ1-1; D gene unclear. The germline gives CDR1 DFQATT, CDR2 SNEGSKA (reference sequence). CDR3 size: 14 residues. V lost 6 bases and J 0 bases, leaving 14 bases between the germline ends. CDR3 sequence (DNA): TGCAGTGCGGCCAGGACGGTCCTGAACACTGAAGCTTTCTTT. It specifies CSAARTVLNTEAFF.

CDR3 DNA: TGTGCCAGCAGTTTACAGGGGCGGGCTGAAGCTTTCTTT. Protein sequence: CASSLQGRAEAFF. V usage is TRBV12-3 or TRBV12-4 and J usage is TRBJ1-1, with a weak D call TRBD1 (6 bases). V lost 2 bases and J 6 bases, leaving 10 bases between the germline ends. This CDR3 has 13 amino acids.

In DNA form, the CDR3 reads TGTGCCATCAGTGAGTCGGGAGGGGATAGAACAGATACGCAGTATTTT. It encodes CAISESGGDRTDTQYF. The chain employs TRBV10-3 and TRBJ2-3; 7 bases agree with TRBD2. The V and J ends lost 0 bases and 3 bases, in that order; junction bases with no gene match: 6. The V gene's germline CDR1 is ENHRY and CDR2 SYGVKD. The CDR3 is 16 amino acids.

This clonotype was recorded many times. CDR3 residues: CASSLGLEETQYF. DNA of the CDR3: TGTGCCAGCAGCTTAGGCTTAGAAGAGACCCAGTACTTC. This sequence joins TRBV11-2 and TRBJ2-5; D is uncertain. The germline V gene has CDR1 SGHAT and CDR2 FQNNGV. V lost 1 base to trimming and J lost 3 bases, with 6 bases between them. The CDR3 spans 13 residues.

The V call is TRBV12-3 or TRBV12-4, the J call TRBJ2-3; 13 bases are shared with TRBD2. CDR3 length: 16 amino acids. The V segment lost 7 bases and the J segment 3 bases; nucleotides outside the gene matches: 7. The CDR3 reads CASKITSGGVTDTQYF. CDR3 DNA sequence: TGTGCCAGCAAGATCACTAGCGGGGGGGTTACAGATACGCAGTATTTT.

This clonotype has more than one count but fewer than ten. The V call is TRBV9, the J call TRBJ2-5; D may be TRBD1 or TRBD2 (6 bases each). V lost 0 bases, J lost 5 bases, and 14 bases lay in between. Germline CDR1 is SGDLS and CDR2 is YYNGEE. The CDR3 is 15 residues long. CDR3 in amino acids: CASSVARRGDETQYF. CDR3 coding DNA: TGTGCCAGCAGCGTAGCTAGGAGGGGGGACGAGACCCAGTACTTC.

This clonotype was picked up a small number of times. The V and J genes are TRBV5-1 and TRBJ2-2; D call uncertain. CDR1 is SGHRS, CDR2 YFSETQ, per germline. The CDR3 consists of 14 residues. The germline V and J ends were trimmed by 7 bases and 6 bases, with 16 bases remaining between them. The CDR3 region has the DNA TGCGCCAGCGCAGAACCACCTTACCCCGGGGAGCTGTTTTTT. It codes for CASAEPPYPGELFF.

The rearrangement uses TRBV20-1 and TRBJ2-7, with 8 bases lining up with TRBD1. The germline CDR1 and CDR2 sequences are DFQATT and SNEGSKA (reference sequence). V shed 3 bases, J shed 3 bases, and the junction held 7 bases outside the gene matches. The CDR3 is 14 amino acids. The CDR3 DNA reads as TGCAGTGCTAGTCGCCGGGACAGGATCTACGAGCAGTACGTC. Its protein is CSASRRDRIYEQYV.

In its sample, this clonotype was seen many times. The chain combines TRBV10-2 with TRBJ2-5; tentative D call: TRBD1 (5 bases). This CDR3 is 12 amino acids long. V was trimmed by 8 bases and J by 2 bases, leaving 9 bases between them. Germline CDR1 reads WSHSY; CDR2 reads SAAADI. The CDR3 nucleotides read TGCGCCAGCGGGGCAGGTCAAGAGACCCAGTACTTC. Translated: CASGAGQETQYF.

This clonotype was seen more than once but under ten times. The chain carries TRBV7-7 and TRBJ2-5; D not resolved. Between the trimmed V and J ends, which lost 6 bases and 4 bases, there was a span of 18 bases. The CDR3 is 15 residues long. Germline CDR1 is SSHAT and CDR2 is FNYEAQ (reference sequence). The DNA for the CDR3 is TGTGCCAGCAGTTTCGGAACGTCGGGTTCAGAGACCCAGTACTTC. It yields the protein CASSFGTSGSETQYF.

The table lists this clonotype with many counts. The chain recombines TRBV4-2 with TRBJ2-5; D call uncertain. V lost 0 bases to trimming and J lost 5 bases, with 13 bases between them. This CDR3 comprises 15 residues. The germline gives CDR1 LGHNA, CDR2 YNFKEQ. Written as DNA, the CDR3 is TGTGCCAGCAGCCAAGATCCGGAATTCCCCGAGACCCAGTACTTC. Residues: CASSQDPEFPETQYF.

This clonotype came up many times. This sequence joins TRBV7-2 and TRBJ2-5; perhaps TRBD2 as D (5 bases). Germline V CDR1 and CDR2: SGHTA, FQGNSA. Trimming removed 5 bases at V and 1 base at J, with 11 bases between. The CDR3 spans 14 residues. This CDR3 reads CASSPRLSQETQYF. Written as DNA, the CDR3 is TGTGCCAGCAGCCCACGACTATCCCAAGAGACCCAGTACTTC.

This clonotype was observed many times. The chain links TRBV7-2 to TRBJ1-5, with 7 bases identical to TRBD1. Germline V lookup: CDR1 SGHTA, CDR2 FQGNSA. V was pared by 0 bases and J by 4 bases, with 12 bases of the junction left unmatched. The CDR3 totals 18 residues. The CDR3, as DNA: TGTGCCAGCAGCTTAGCTGGGGGGGCTGCCAGGGGGAATCAGCCCCAGCATTTT. Residues: CASSLAGGAARGNQPQHF.

The chain has TRBV4-2 and TRBJ1-2; D gene uncertain. This CDR3 contains 15 residues. Germline V lookup: CDR1 LGHNA, CDR2 YNFKEQ. Trimming left V 4 bases short and J 4 bases short, with 16 bases between. CDR3 region: CASSPGQASAYGYTF. The CDR3, as DNA: TGTGCCAGCAGCCCTGGCCAAGCCAGCGCCTATGGCTACACCTTC.

V gene TRBV5-1 combines with J gene TRBJ2-7; D gene unclear. In germline, CDR1 is SGHRS, CDR2 YFSETQ. The CDR3 covers 13 residues. V lost 0 bases, J lost 6 bases, and 10 bases lay in between. The CDR3 region has the DNA TGCGCCAGCAGCTTGGTTGGGATCGGCGAGCAGTACTTC. It translates to CASSLVGIGEQYF.

In its sample, this clonotype was seen a few times. The rearrangement links TRBV5-1 to TRBJ2-5; TRBD2 matches 10 bases. The length of the CDR3 is 15 residues. Looked up from germline, CDR1 is SGHRS and CDR2 is YFSETQ. The trim removed 3 bases at V and 5 bases at J, leaving 7 bases unmatched. CDR3 nucleotides: TGCGCCAGCAGCTCGGGAAGCGGGGGGGCTGAGACCCAGTACTTC. This translates into CASSSGSGGAETQYF.

This clonotype was seen more than once but under ten times. The chain combines TRBV5-1 with TRBJ2-2; D is uncertain. Germline V lookup: CDR1 SGHRS, CDR2 YFSETQ. CDR3 length equals 15 residues. The V and J ends lost 0 bases and 2 bases respectively, with 8 bases between them. This CDR3 is CASSLAEANTGELFF. In DNA form, the CDR3 reads TGCGCCAGCAGCTTGGCTGAGGCTAACACCGGGGAGCTGTTTTTT.

This clonotype has ten or more counts. The rearrangement uses TRBV5-1 and TRBJ1-1; D is perhaps TRBD1 (5 bases). The CDR3 runs 13 residues. Trimming shortened V by 0 bases and J by 6 bases, and 9 bases separated the two germline ends. The germline gives CDR1 SGHRS, CDR2 YFSETQ. CDR3 coding DNA: TGCGCCAGCAGCTTGGATCCGACAGCTGAAGCTTTCTTT. Amino acids: CASSLDPTAEAFF.

The chain has TRBV7-3 and TRBJ1-1, with D uncertain. CDR3 length: 14 amino acids. Germline V gives CDR1 SGHTA, CDR2 FQGTGA. The germline V and J ends were trimmed by 0 bases and 3 bases, with 8 bases remaining between them. The CDR3 region is CASSLTSRDTEAFF. The DNA for the CDR3 is TGTGCCAGCAGCTTAACCTCGAGGGACACTGAAGCTTTCTTT.

DNA for the CDR3: TGTGCCAGCAGCTTAACGCGGGGGGCCAATGAGCAGTTCTTC. Translating it yields CASSLTRGANEQFF. The chain recombines TRBV7-3 with TRBJ2-1; 8 bases align to TRBD2. Looked up from germline, CDR1 is SGHTA and CDR2 is FQGTGA. V lost 0 bases, J lost 6 bases, and 1 base stayed unmatched. The CDR3 loop spans 14 amino acids.

The chain uses TRBV9 and TRBJ2-5; D gene unclear. Trimming left V 0 bases short and J 1 base short, with 10 bases between. This CDR3 region has 15 residues. Germline CDR1 is SGDLS and CDR2 is YYNGEE. For the CDR3, the DNA is TGTGCCAGCAGCGTAGGGGTTTTCAGCCAAGAGACCCAGTACTTC. Translation: CASSVGVFSQETQYF.

This clonotype was detected ten times or more. The V call is TRBV5-4, the J call TRBJ2-2; D call uncertain. This CDR3 contains 15 residues. Trimming pared 2 bases from V and 0 bases from J, leaving 8 bases between. From germline, CDR1 is SGHNT and CDR2 YYREEE (reference sequence). CDR3 region: CASSFGFPNTGELFF. For the CDR3, the DNA is TGTGCCAGCAGCTTTGGTTTCCCGAACACCGGGGAGCTGTTTTTT.

As regards this clonotype: Germline is not matched at one junction end, which may reflect a read error. The chain combines TRBV12-5 with TRBJ1-5; D uncertain. Germline CDR1 reads LGHNT; CDR2 reads FRNRAP. The CDR3 consists of 13 residues. The CDR3 bases are TGTGATAGTGGTTTGGGATCTAATCAGCCCCAGCATTTT. Amino acid sequence: CDSGLGSNQPQHF.

The CDR3 DNA sequence: TGCGCCAGCAGCTTCTCGGGACAGGAACATGGCTACACCTTC. Amino acids: CASSFSGQEHGYTF. The V and J genes are TRBV5-1 and TRBJ1-2, with 8 bases aligning to TRBD1. The CDR3 length is 14 residues. V dropped 2 bases and J dropped 6; count of bases not matched to a gene: 6. Germline V CDR1 and CDR2: SGHRS, YFSETQ.

V is TRBV7-2 and J is TRBJ2-1; D gene unclear. Trimming took 5 bases from V and 6 from J, leaving 11 bases between them. This CDR3 has 13 amino acids. Germline CDR1 SGHTA, CDR2 FQGNSA. The CDR3 loop is CASSVIGVNEQFF. CDR3 DNA: TGTGCCAGCAGCGTGATCGGAGTCAATGAGCAGTTCTTC.

This clonotype came up once. The V call is TRBV24-1, the J call TRBJ1-2, with D tentatively TRBD1 (5 bases). The CDR3 is 12 amino acids. Trimming left V 5 bases short and J 3 bases short, with 6 bases between. The V gene's germline CDR1 is KGHDR and CDR2 SFDVKD. CDR3 sequence reads: CATSARDYGYTF. CDR3 nucleotides: TGTGCCACCAGTGCCAGGGACTATGGCTACACCTTC.